This passage covers 16 T cell receptor beta chains from one sample sequenced in a study of cytomegalovirus exposure and HLA in healthy donors. Use of 60 Vbeta and 13 Jbeta primers characterized the PCR. TCRdb keeps only in-frame clones here, not all; method: immunoSEQ multiplex PCR. The sample has around 140,000 clones, more than 60% seen once. Material: PBMCs. Source of these receptors: a woman aged 55 to 70 in good health and CMV-seronegative.

The gene calls are TRBV6-5 and TRBJ2-5, with 9 bases aligning to TRBD2. Germline CDR1 MNHEY, CDR2 SVGAGI. This CDR3 has 14 residues. The trim removed 6 bases at V and 4 bases at J, leaving 6 bases unmatched. CDR3 sequence reads: CASRKGLAGETQYF. The CDR3 nucleotides read TGTGCCAGCAGGAAGGGACTAGCTGGAGAGACCCAGTACTTC.

The chain couples TRBV5-1 to TRBJ2-3, with 15 bases matching TRBD2. V shed 4 bases, J shed 4 bases, and the junction held 4 bases outside the gene matches. This CDR3 has 16 amino acids. In germline, CDR1 is SGHRS, CDR2 YFSETQ. CDR3 residues: CASSPGLAGGPDTQYF. CDR3 nucleotides: TGCGCCAGCAGCCCGGGACTAGCGGGGGGTCCAGATACGCAGTATTTT. Together with reference TRBV5-1 and TRBJ2-3, the CDR3 gives the full variable domain: KAGVTQTPRYLIKTRGQQVTLSCSPISGHRSVSWYQQTPGQGLQFLFEYFSETQRNKGNFPGRFSGRQFSNSRSEMNVSTLELGDSALYLCASSPGLAGGPDTQYFGPGTRLTVL.

The chain couples TRBV28 to TRBJ1-1; 7 bases agree with TRBD1. V was clipped by 1 base and J by 2 bases; unmatched bases: 10. CDR1 is MDHEN and CDR2 is SYDVKM in the germline V gene. This CDR3 has 17 amino acids. The CDR3 DNA reads as TGTGCCAGCAGTTTATCTTACCAACGGACAGGAAACACTGAAGCTTTCTTT. It yields the protein CASSLSYQRTGNTEAFF.

V gene TRBV5-1 combines with J gene TRBJ2-7; weak D call: TRBD1 (5 bases). This CDR3 region has 14 residues. With 3 bases removed from V and 6 bases from J, the gap between germline ends came to 16 bases. Looked up from germline, CDR1 is SGHRS and CDR2 is YFSETQ. The CDR3 sequence is CASSSETGRGEQYF. Written as DNA, the CDR3 is TGCGCCAGCAGCTCGGAAACAGGAAGAGGCGAGCAGTACTTC. Combining the CDR3 with reference TRBV5-1 and TRBJ2-7 gives the whole variable domain KAGVTQTPRYLIKTRGQQVTLSCSPISGHRSVSWYQQTPGQGLQFLFEYFSETQRNKGNFPGRFSGRQFSNSRSEMNVSTLELGDSALYLCASSSETGRGEQYFGPGTRLTVT.

This clone was observed a handful of times. The chain recombines TRBV19 with TRBJ2-1, with TRBD2 matching over 10 bases. Trimming cost V 9 bases and J 2 bases; bases outside gene matches: 7. Germline V gives CDR1 LNHDA, CDR2 SQIVND (reference sequence). The CDR3 has 15 residues. The CDR3 here is CASTPGLATYNEQFF. The CDR3 DNA follows: TGTGCCAGCACACCGGGACTAGCGACCTACAATGAGCAGTTCTTC.

Remarks on this clone: Within the sample, other DNA sequences also encode this same CDR3. The V gene is TRBV7-2, the J gene TRBJ2-5, with 13 bases matching TRBD2. Germline values: CDR1 SGHTA, CDR2 FQGNSA. This CDR3 contains 17 residues. Trimming took 0 bases from V and 1 from J; bases not matched to a gene: 2. In DNA form, the CDR3 reads TGTGCCAGCAGCTTAGCACTAGCGGGGGGGACCCAAGAGACCCAGTACTTC. Protein: CASSLALAGGTQETQYF. The complete variable domain, with remaining parts taken from reference TRBV7-2 and TRBJ2-5, reads GAGVSQSPSNKVTEKGKDVELRCDPISGHTALYWYRQSLGQGLEFLIYFQGNSAPDKSGLPSDRFSAERTGGSVSTLTIQRTQQEDSAVYLCASSLALAGGTQETQYFGPGTRLLVL.

The CDR3 loop reads CASSTGGTWSTDTQYF. The DNA of the CDR3 is TGTGCCAGCAGTACGGGGGGGACTTGGAGCACAGATACGCAGTATTTT. This sequence joins TRBV9 and TRBJ2-3; TRBD2 matches 8 bases. Trimming cost V 5 bases and J 0 bases; bases outside gene matches: 8. CDR1 and CDR2 from the germline V gene are SGDLS and YYNGEE. The CDR3 consists of 16 residues.

The chain carries TRBV7-7 and TRBJ2-3, with TRBD2 as a possible D gene (5 bases). The germline V gene encodes CDR1 SSHAT and CDR2 FNYEAQ (reference sequence). V lost 0 bases, J lost 6 bases, and 10 bases lay in between. There are 14 residues in the CDR3. The CDR3 here is CASSLAGVSDTQYF. The DNA for the CDR3 is TGTGCCAGCAGCTTAGCGGGAGTCTCCGATACGCAGTATTTT.

This rearrangement joins TRBV11-2 to TRBJ2-1, with D possibly TRBD2 on 6 matching bases. V gave up 6 bases and J gave up 12 bases, with 21 bases separating them. Per germline, CDR1 SGHAT and CDR2 FQNNGV. This CDR3 comprises 14 residues. CDR3 amino acids: CASRRIRRGGGQFF. CDR3 coding DNA: TGTGCCAGCAGACGTATTAGGAGGGGCGGTGGGCAGTTCTTC.

The chain employs TRBV7-9 and TRBJ1-6; D is perhaps TRBD1 (5 bases). The CDR3 runs to 14 residues. Per germline, CDR1 SEHNR and CDR2 FQNEAQ (reference sequence). Trimming removed 2 bases at V and 9 bases at J, with 11 bases between. The CDR3 DNA reads TGTGCCAGCAGCTTATTAGGGGTGAGTTCACCCCTCCACTTT. It encodes CASSLLGVSSPLHF.

The chain has TRBV5-1 and TRBJ2-7; the match to TRBD2 covers 9 bases. Germline V gene sequence: CDR1 SGHRS, CDR2 YFSETQ. The CDR3 is 16 residues long. J gave up 3 bases and V 4 bases, and 11 bases lay outside the gene matches. Here the CDR3 reads CASSPEGSGRGYEQYF. The CDR3 DNA sequence: TGCGCCAGCAGCCCGGAGGGTAGCGGGAGAGGCTACGAGCAGTACTTC.

V gene TRBV7-8 combines with J gene TRBJ2-2, with D perhaps matching TRBD2 (6 bases). V lost 1 base and J lost 8, with 14 bases in between. The CDR3 contains 15 residues. Germline V gene sequence: CDR1 SGHVS, CDR2 FQNEAQ. Written as DNA, the CDR3 is TGTGCCAGCAGCTTAGGGGGACTCGTCCGAGGGGAGCTGTTTTTT. Amino acid sequence: CASSLGGLVRGELFF.

Only one count was recorded for this clone. Here the CDR3 reads CASSPTSGGEDTQYF. In DNA form, the CDR3 reads TGCGCCAGCAGTCCGACTAGCGGGGGGGAAGATACGCAGTATTTT. The gene calls are TRBV4-3 and TRBJ2-3; TRBD2 agrees at 14 bases. The CDR3 is 15 residues long. Unmatched junction bases numbered 4, after V lost 6 bases and J lost 5 bases. Looked up from germline, CDR1 is LGHNA and CDR2 is YSLEER.

There are a few counts of this clone. An end of the junction does not agree with germline; a read error may underlie this. V and J are TRBV7-9 and TRBJ1-1, with 7 bases lining up with TRBD1. Germline values: CDR1 SEHNR, CDR2 FQNEAQ (reference sequence). The CDR3 has 15 amino acids. The DNA for the CDR3 is TGTTCCAGCAGCATGCCACAGGGGTTGAACACTGAAGCTTTCTTT. Protein product: CSSSMPQGLNTEAFF.

A remark on this clone: This specimen includes other DNA sequences encoding the same CDR3. The rearrangement uses TRBV5-1 and TRBJ2-7; 8 bases map to TRBD2. CDR1 is SGHRS and CDR2 is YFSETQ in the germline V gene. The CDR3 has 14 residues. Trimming cost V 2 bases and J 2 bases; bases outside gene matches: 3. The CDR3 nucleotides read TGCGCCAGCAGCTTAGCCGGGGGGGCCTACGAGCAGTACTTC. Its protein product is CASSLAGGAYEQYF.

This clone has only a few counts. V and J are TRBV11-2 and TRBJ2-7; 10 bases match TRBD2. V dropped 1 base and J dropped 0; count of bases not matched to a gene: 0. Germline V gene sequence: CDR1 SGHAT, CDR2 FQNNGV. The CDR3 is 15 residues long. The CDR3 nucleotides are TGTGCCAGCAGCTTAGGACTAGCGGGCTCCTACGAGCAGTACTTC. It encodes CASSLGLAGSYEQYF.